Listed below are T cell receptor beta chains from one sample, sequenced in a study of cytomegalovirus exposure and HLA in healthy donors. Assay: immunoSEQ multiplex PCR; the TCRdb copy retains only in-frame clones and omits some. The sample lists about 90,000 clones; nearly 80% were seen once. Material: PBMCs. The receptors shown here come from a woman between 35 and 50 years old in good health and CMV-seropositive. Each CDR3 is given with its conserved first and last residue.

length | V | CDR3
16 | TRBV19 | CASSIDPGTGGEKLFF
14 | TRBV27 | CASSLAGGWYEQYF
17 | TRBV5-6 | CASSLDPGDRGAYEQFF
11 | TRBV19 | CASSVGPEQYF
14 | TRBV7-7 | CASGLRGTAGEQYF
15 | TRBV18 | CASSPGSDRNTEAFF
13 | TRBV6-1 | CASSEALRSPLHF
14 | TRBV5-4 | CASNLAGVHNEQFF
14 | TRBV4-3 | CASSTGLSNQPQHF
15 | TRBV28 | CASSSLSGAAYEQYF
15 | TRBV28 | CASSFSTGGSYGYTF
14 | TRBV10-3 | CAISEQAGNTEAFF
15 | TRBV27 | CASTQRGDRHNEQFF
13 | TRBV7-3 | CASSQVGGNEQYF
16 | TRBV14 | CASSPLGLAGIGELFF
14 | TRBV19 | CASSIGQGAYEQYF
15 | TRBV11-3 | CASSFGDFSTDTQYF
15 | TRBV7-3 | CASSPGPAGADEQFF
14 | TRBV7-9 | CASSLAGRVWEQFF
13 | TRBV29-1 | CSVADRKNQPQHF
17 | TRBV5-4 | CASSLDGSGSSYNEQFF
13 | TRBV7-3 | CASSPSGSYEQYF
13 | TRBV10-3 | CATSRGGKETQYF
15 | TRBV2 | CASSGQGTNTGELFF
14 | TRBV27 | CASAGKGYYNEQFF
13 | TRBV5-1 | CASTMNRAQGYTF
17 | TRBV19 | CASSIDRGSANTGELFF
15 | TRBV5-6 | CASSLAGLAVETQYF
14 | TRBV7-8 | CASSPRDFYYEQYF
16 | TRBV4-2 | CASSQNTLAPSYEQYF
15 | TRBV27 | CASSLSIHVSDEQFF
15 | TRBV18 | CASSLGGKRDNEQFF
17 | TRBV5-1 | CASRRGTGGPANYGYTF
11 | TRBV5-5 | CASSPFSEQYF
12 | TRBV2 | CASSELAETQYF
16 | TRBV5-5 | CASSPGAGLSSYEQYF
13 | TRBV29-1 | CSVSLPDTGELFF
14 | TRBV7-7 | CASSTGTSSYEQYF
15 | TRBV9 | CASSVGTGVSGELFF
12 | TRBV27 | CASSWPIYEQYF
14 | TRBV7-9 | CASRRIGTASEQYF
14 | TRBV27 | CASSFGRVGETQYF
15 | TRBV10-2 | CASSGVQGTSATGYF
14 | TRBV11-2 | CASSSGGVSYEQYF
16 | TRBV14 | CASSLSGRLRTGELFF
13 | TRBV29-1 | CSVGGSRQETQYF
14 | TRBV11-2 | CASSSLTGGNEQFF
15 | TRBV7-3 | CASSWGLAGPDEQFF
14 | TRBV7-2 | CASRLPPDNSPLHF
13 | TRBV7-2 | CASSSAAGNTIYF
16 | TRBV28 | CASSFPRDGDLGELFF
13 | TRBV7-9 | CASSAYRGLGYTF
13 | TRBV7-9 | CASSFGQGGEQYF
15 | TRBV6-1 | CASSPQGASNTEAFF
14 | TRBV9 | CASSVEGSNHEQYF
15 | TRBV6-1 | CASTEDRVFGPEAFF
17 | TRBV18 | CASSPTGTGGAGPEAFF
14 | TRBV29-1 | CSVEDTGARGGYTF
14 | TRBV6-6 | CASSYPGTGAGYTF
15 | TRBV2 | CASSEGLAGEDTQYF